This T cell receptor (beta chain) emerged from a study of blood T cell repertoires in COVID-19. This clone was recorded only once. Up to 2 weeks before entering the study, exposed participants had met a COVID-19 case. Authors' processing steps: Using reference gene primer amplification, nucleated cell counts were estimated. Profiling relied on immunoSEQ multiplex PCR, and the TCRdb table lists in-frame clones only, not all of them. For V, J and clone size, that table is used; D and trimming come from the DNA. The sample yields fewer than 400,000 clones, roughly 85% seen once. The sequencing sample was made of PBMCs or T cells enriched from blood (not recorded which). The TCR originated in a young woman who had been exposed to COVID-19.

The CDR3 loop is CASSLSGGNSPLHF. The CDR3 nucleotides are TGTGCCAGCAGCTTATCCGGGGGTAATTCACCCCTCCACTTT. The chain recombines TRBV7-2 with TRBJ1-6, with TRBD1 as a possible D gene (5 bases). The germline gives CDR1 SGHTA, CDR2 FQGNSA. The CDR3 has 14 residues. The ends were cut back, 2 bases at V and 6 bases at J, with 8 bases in the middle.